This record concerns one T cell receptor (beta chain) sequence. Which antigen it targets is not known. Base qualities are not recorded, but no much larger clone differs from it by a single base. The sample belongs to a study of CD4 T cells in relation to SARS-CoV-2 and coronaviruses listed by TCRdb under 2021. In the study overall: The ViraFEST assay cultured PBMCs with antigen for about eleven days, then sequenced TCR beta CDR3s to find antigen-specific clonal expansions. Across all 12 patients in the convalescent cohort, the median age was roughly 38 years, with a range of roughly 20 to 75 years. The approximately 12 convalescent patients included 8 males and 4 females; two subjects were Hispanic. Shared crossreactive spike epitopes were mapped to their HLA restriction using patient-derived lymphoblastoid cell lines. At the level of individual TCR clonotypes, the study evaluated whether memory CD4+ T cells crossreact between the spike proteins of SARS-CoV-2 and those of common cold coronaviruses. Samples from a few pre-COVID donors and the naive versus memory experiments were sequenced with the Adaptive Biotechnologies TCR-sequencing kit; other data were Illumina-based. A different, Illumina-based TCR-beta assay was used to sequence expansion assays from other donors in the study. Study-wide findings and limitations: Because no donor provided both pre-pandemic and post-infection samples, tracing the source of pre-existing responses was limited. In 65% to 70% of donors, memory CD4+ clonotypes turned up that crossrecognized SARS-CoV-2 and at least one common cold coronavirus spike. The study was constrained by small numbers of patients and of tested TCRs. Crossreactivity analysis centred on spike protein, so crossreactivity against other viral proteins was not assessed. Naive versus memory sequencing indicated the assay detects memory recall responses rather than primary responses primed during culture. Significantly weaker SARS-CoV-2-driven expansion was shown by crossreactive clones than by monoreactive clones, consistent with antigenic imprinting.

Including the terminal cysteine and phenylalanine, the CDR3 comprises 13 residues. Here the CDR3 DNA is all that survives: 39 bases in frame from base 1. Trimming at the junction amounts to 8 bases on V and 3 bases on J, and the germline ends lie 13 bases apart. The germline V gene provides CDR1 MRHNA and CDR2 SNTAGT. Naive and memory CD4+ T cells were separated from cryopreserved PBMCs by first enriching for CD4 and then performing EasySep naive CD4+ T cell enrichment. For under twelve days, 80,000 to 100,000 sorted naive or memory CD4+ T cells were cultured together with CEF peptides and T cell-depleted PBMCs at a 1:1 ratio. Triplicate replicate wells were generally used for each peptide culture condition. PBMCs were isolated from leukapheresis product or whole blood by Ficoll-Paque PLUS gradient centrifugation. The PBMCs went either fresh into the expansion assay or into cryopreservation at -140 degrees C. The QIAamp Micro DNA Kit was used to extract genomic DNA from the CD4+ T cells.

CEF-cultured naive and memory CD4+ T cell DNA received survey-level immunoSEQ TCR-beta sequencing. The authors' pipeline ran thus. During preprocessing, nonproductive sequences were removed, along with CDR3s that did not begin with C, did not end with F or W, or were shorter than 7 amino acids. Antigen-specific clonotypes were called with the MANAFEST web app, based on expansion relative to reference and other culture wells. To be counted as positive, a clone had to show significant expansion compared with the reference culture, at an FDR below 0.05, in 2 of 3 replicate wells. A further requirement for positive clones was significant expansion compared with all other tandem wells, along with an odds ratio above 5. Cultured and uncultured naive and memory CD4+ repertoires were searched for previously identified spike- and CEF-reactive CDR3s. Pairwise Levenshtein distance, computed with the stringdist R package after three terminal residues were trimmed from each end, was used as the measure of CDR3 homology. Sourced from immuneACCESS, this table was stored by TCRdb with only in-frame sequences that have V and J called. A share of the clones is absent; for the studies checked, an unresolved V gene accounts for under half, and the remainder has no known explanation. The D gene and trimming were derived from the DNA, and the V and J assignments and clone size from that table. For this sample the table gives some 37,000 clones, of which more than 60% were detected only once. 2.8% of the sample is held by the ten biggest clonotypes.

Here the chain combines TRBV6-4 and TRBJ1-1, and possibly TRBD1, on 6 matching bases. The sequencing input was memory CD4+ T cells from PBMCs, cultured in vitro. In the paper's terms, the cell subset or site label means: memory (non-naive) CD4+ T cells. The clonotype comes from an adult with COVID-19. DNA sequence: TGTGCCAGCTCAGCGGAGGGGGACACTGAAGCTTTCTTT. It codes for CASSAEGDTEAFF.